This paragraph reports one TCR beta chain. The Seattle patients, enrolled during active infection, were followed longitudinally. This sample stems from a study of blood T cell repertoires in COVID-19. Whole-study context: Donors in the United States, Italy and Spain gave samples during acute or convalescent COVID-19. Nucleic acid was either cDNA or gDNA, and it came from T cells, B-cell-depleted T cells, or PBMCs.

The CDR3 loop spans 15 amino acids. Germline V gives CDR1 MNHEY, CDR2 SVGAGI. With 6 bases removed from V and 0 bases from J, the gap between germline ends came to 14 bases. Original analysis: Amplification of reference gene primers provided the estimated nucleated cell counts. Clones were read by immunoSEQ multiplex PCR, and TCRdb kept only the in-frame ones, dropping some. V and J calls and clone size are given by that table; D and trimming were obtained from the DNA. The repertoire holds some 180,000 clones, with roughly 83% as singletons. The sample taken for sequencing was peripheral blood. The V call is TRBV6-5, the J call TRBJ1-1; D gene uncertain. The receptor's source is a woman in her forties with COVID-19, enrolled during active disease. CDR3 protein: CASRAAGGMNTEAFF. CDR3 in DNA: TGTGCCAGCAGGGCGGCAGGCGGGATGAACACTGAAGCTTTCTTT.